The 19 T cell receptor beta chains presented below share a single source sample, sequenced in a study of blood T cell repertoires in COVID-19. Assay: immunoSEQ multiplex PCR; the TCRdb copy retains only in-frame clones and omits some. The data contain 650,000 to 800,000 clones, about 87% of them seen just once; the ten biggest clones take up roughly 0.26%. The sample comprised peripheral blood. These receptor sequences come from a woman aged 18-29 years with acute or convalescent COVID-19.

The chain combines TRBV5-1 with TRBJ1-2; D gene ambiguous. Germline V gene lookup returns CDR1 SGHRS and CDR2 YFSETQ. CDR3 length equals 13 residues. Trimming removed 1 base from V and 8 bases from J, with 12 bases in between. The DNA for the CDR3 is TGCGCCAGCAGCTTGAGGGAGGCCGGAGGCTACACCTTC. It is translated as CASSLREAGGYTF.

V is TRBV7-9 and J is TRBJ1-4, with TRBD1 matching over 12 bases. This CDR3 comprises 19 residues. Losses at the gene ends were 2 bases for V and 3 bases for J; bases not matched to a gene: 10. The germline gives CDR1 SEHNR, CDR2 FQNEAQ (reference sequence). The CDR3 protein is CASSLPRGTGGAANEKLFF. The DNA for the CDR3 is TGTGCCAGCAGCTTACCCAGAGGGACAGGGGGCGCAGCTAATGAAAAACTGTTTTTT.

The V and J genes are TRBV4-2 and TRBJ2-2; D is ambiguous. Deletions cut 4 bases from V and 7 bases from J, with 19 bases between. CDR3 length equals 16 residues. Per germline, CDR1 LGHNA and CDR2 YNFKEQ. Here the CDR3 reads CASSPPVEWSYGELFF. As DNA, the CDR3 is TGTGCCAGCAGCCCGCCGGTAGAATGGTCCTACGGGGAGCTGTTTTTT.

The chain has TRBV14 and TRBJ1-2, with D unresolved. The CDR3 runs 13 residues. Germline loops: CDR1 SGHDN, CDR2 FVKESK. V lost 2 bases and J 0 bases, leaving 4 bases between the germline ends. This CDR3 is CASSQNTNYGYTF. The CDR3 coding sequence is TGTGCCAGCAGCCAAAACACTAACTATGGCTACACCTTC. Using reference TRBV14 and TRBJ1-2 for the parts outside the CDR3, the full variable domain is EAGVTQFPSHSVIEKGQTVTLRCDPISGHDNLYWYRRVMGKEIKFLLHFVKESKQDESGMPNNRFLAERTGGTYSTLKVQPAELEDSGVYFCASSQNTNYGYTFGSGTRLTVV.

The chain combines TRBV27 with TRBJ1-2; 8 nucleotides match TRBD1. In germline, CDR1 is MNHEY, CDR2 SMNVEV (reference sequence). The CDR3 covers 14 residues. The trim removed 4 bases at V and 4 bases at J, leaving 5 bases unmatched. The CDR3 DNA sequence: TGTGCCAGCAGTTCCGACAGGGGAGGCTATGGCTACACCTTC. Translation gives CASSSDRGGYGYTF.

This clone was counted only a few times. V usage is TRBV24-1 and J usage is TRBJ2-2, with D tentatively TRBD2 (6 bases). Germline lookup yields CDR1 KGHDR and CDR2 SFDVKD. V lost 9 bases and J lost 6, with 16 bases in between. This CDR3 has 14 residues. The CDR3 bases are TGTGCCACCTCCCGTTTCGGGACTGCCGGGGAGCTGTTTTTT. This encodes CATSRFGTAGELFF.

This clone turned up a few times. V and J are TRBV6-5 and TRBJ1-2; 10 positions agree with TRBD1. Germline-derived CDR1 and CDR2 are MNHEY and SVGAGI. This CDR3 has 13 residues. Trimming took 5 bases from V and 6 from J; bases not matched to a gene: 3. CDR3 sequence (DNA): TGTGCCAGCAGTCGACAGGGGGCGGATGGCTACACCTTC. Its translation: CASSRQGADGYTF.

Written as DNA, the CDR3 is TGTGCCATCAGTGTCGGGACAGGGGGGTGGGAGGTGCAGTACTTC. It encodes CAISVGTGGWEVQYF. The chain couples TRBV10-3 to TRBJ2-7, with 11 nucleotides matching TRBD1. The CDR3 loop spans 15 amino acids. The V gene's germline CDR1 is ENHRY and CDR2 SYGVKD. J gave up 9 bases and V 4 bases, and 11 bases lay outside the gene matches.

This clone was detected a few times. The chain carries TRBV5-6 and TRBJ2-7, with 9 bases identical to TRBD1. CDR3 size: 14 residues. Germline CDR1 is SGHDT and CDR2 is YYEEEE. V was clipped by 3 bases and J by 4 bases; unmatched bases: 5. The CDR3 loop is CASSSGTGRYEQYF. In nucleotides, the CDR3 is TGTGCCAGCAGCTCCGGGACAGGGCGGTACGAGCAGTACTTC.

The chain uses TRBV4-1 and TRBJ1-2; D is undetermined. V shed 4 bases and J shed 2 bases, with 11 bases lying between them. From germline, CDR1 is MGHRA and CDR2 YSYEKL. CDR3 length equals 14 residues. DNA for the CDR3: TGCGCCAGCAGCCCCCCCGGGAGAAACTATGGCTACACCTTC. This translates into CASSPPGRNYGYTF.

The J gene is TRBJ1-5, the V gene TRBV12-5; a weak D match, TRBD1 (6 bases). Trimming removed 6 bases from V and 0 bases from J, with 27 bases in between. The CDR3 is 20 amino acids. In germline, CDR1 is LGHNT, CDR2 FRNRAP. CDR3 in amino acids: CASGFRPWGGRPYSNQPQHF. Written as DNA, the CDR3 is TGTGCTAGTGGATTTCGACCGTGGGGGGGCCGACCCTATAGCAATCAGCCCCAGCATTTT.

The V gene is TRBV7-2, the J gene TRBJ1-3; the match to TRBD1 covers 10 bases. V lost 5 bases, J lost 2 bases, and 3 bases stayed unmatched. The germline V gene encodes CDR1 SGHTA and CDR2 FQGNSA. The CDR3 loop spans 15 amino acids. The DNA of the CDR3 is TGTGCCAGCAGCAGAGGACAGGGGGCTGGAAACACCATATATTTT. It codes for CASSRGQGAGNTIYF. Looking up the rest from reference TRBV7-2 and TRBJ1-3 gives the full variable domain: GAGVSQSPSNKVTEKGKDVELRCDPISGHTALYWYRQSLGQGLEFLIYFQGNSAPDKSGLPSDRFSAERTGGSVSTLTIQRTQQEDSAVYLCASSRGQGAGNTIYFGEGSWLTVV.

The rearrangement uses TRBV12-3 or TRBV12-4 and TRBJ1-2, with D maybe TRBD1 (5 bases). The CDR3 runs to 13 residues. The V and J ends lost 7 bases and 4 bases respectively, with 13 bases between them. CDR3 DNA sequence: TGTGCCAGCATCCAAAGGGGCACCTATGGCTACACCTTC. Translating gives CASIQRGTYGYTF.

This chain joins TRBV19 and TRBJ2-1, with D maybe TRBD1 (5 bases). The CDR3 contains 13 residues. V lost 1 base and J 6 bases, leaving 7 bases between the germline ends. Germline CDR1 is LNHDA and CDR2 is SQIVND (reference sequence). The CDR3 DNA sequence: TGTGCCAGTAGTATAGGACAGATCAATGAGCAGTTCTTC. Amino acid sequence: CASSIGQINEQFF.

The V gene is TRBV3-1 (or the pseudogene TRBV3-2), the J gene TRBJ1-2; D perhaps matches TRBD1 (5 bases). CDR1 and CDR2 (germline): LGHDT, YNNKEL (reference sequence). This CDR3 spans 15 amino acids. The V and J ends lost 4 bases and 4 bases respectively, with 16 bases between them. CDR3 bases: TGTGCCAGCAGCCCCCAGACGGGGGGAGGCTATGGCTACACCTTC. It translates to CASSPQTGGGYGYTF.

V and J are TRBV12-3 or TRBV12-4 and TRBJ1-1; D is unclear. This CDR3 spans 11 amino acids. V was clipped by 8 bases and J by 2 bases, with 6 bases between them. The CDR3 DNA is TGTGCCAGCCGGGAAAACACTGAAGCTTTCTTT. Encoded protein: CASRENTEAFF.

The chain joins TRBV7-6 to TRBJ1-2, with 7 bases lining up with TRBD1. Trimming took 5 bases from V and 4 from J; bases not matched to a gene: 7. The CDR3 has 14 residues. Germline CDR1 reads SGHVS; CDR2 reads FNYEAQ. CDR3: CASSPRDSSYGYTF. CDR3 nucleotide sequence: TGTGCCAGCAGCCCACGGGACAGCTCCTATGGCTACACCTTC.

This chain links TRBV2 with TRBJ2-2; no definite D call. This CDR3 region has 14 residues. Germline assignment: CDR1 SNHLY and CDR2 FYNNEI. The V gene lost 2 bases and the J gene lost 0 bases, with 4 bases spanning the gap. CDR3 protein: CASSEHSNTGELFF. The CDR3 nucleotides are TGTGCCAGCAGTGAACACTCGAACACCGGGGAGCTGTTTTTT.

The V gene is TRBV24-1, the J gene TRBJ2-7; D might be TRBD1 (6 bases). This CDR3 is built from 13 residues. The V and J ends lost 2 bases and 6 bases respectively, with 10 bases between them. CDR1 KGHDR and CDR2 SFDVKD come from the germline V gene. CDR3 sequence reads: CATSDSTGREQYF. CDR3 DNA: TGTGCCACCAGTGATTCAACAGGGCGCGAGCAGTACTTC.